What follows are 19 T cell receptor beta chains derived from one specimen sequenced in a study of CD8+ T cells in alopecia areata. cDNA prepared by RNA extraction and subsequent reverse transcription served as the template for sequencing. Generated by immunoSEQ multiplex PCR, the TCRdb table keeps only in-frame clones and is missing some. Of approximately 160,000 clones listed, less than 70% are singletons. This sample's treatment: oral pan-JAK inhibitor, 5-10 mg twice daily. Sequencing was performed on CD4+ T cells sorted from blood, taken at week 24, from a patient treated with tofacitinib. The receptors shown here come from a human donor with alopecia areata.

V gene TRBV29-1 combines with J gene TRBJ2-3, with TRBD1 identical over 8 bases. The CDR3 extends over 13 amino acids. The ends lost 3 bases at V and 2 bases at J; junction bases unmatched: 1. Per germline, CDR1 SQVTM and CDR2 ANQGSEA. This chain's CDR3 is CSVDQGATDTQYF. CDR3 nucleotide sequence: TGCAGCGTTGACCAGGGGGCCACAGATACGCAGTATTTT.

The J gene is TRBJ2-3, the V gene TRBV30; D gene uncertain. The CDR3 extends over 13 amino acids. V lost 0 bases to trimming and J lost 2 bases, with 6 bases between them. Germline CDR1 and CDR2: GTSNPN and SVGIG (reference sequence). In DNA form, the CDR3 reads TGTGCCTGGAGTGTATACTTCACAGATACGCAGTATTTT. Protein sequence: CAWSVYFTDTQYF. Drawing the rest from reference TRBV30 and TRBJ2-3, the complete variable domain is SQTIHQWPATLVQPVGSPLSLECTVEGTSNPNLYWYRQAAGRGLQLLFYSVGIGQISSEVPQNLSASRPQDRQFILSSKKLLLSDSGFYLCAWSVYFTDTQYFGPGTRLTVL.

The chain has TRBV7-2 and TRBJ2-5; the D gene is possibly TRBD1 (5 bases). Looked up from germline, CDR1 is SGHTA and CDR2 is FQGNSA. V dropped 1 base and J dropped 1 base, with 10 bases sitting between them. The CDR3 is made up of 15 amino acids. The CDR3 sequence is CASSLGTRVQETQYF. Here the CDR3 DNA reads TGTGCCAGCAGCTTAGGGACAAGGGTCCAAGAGACCCAGTACTTC.

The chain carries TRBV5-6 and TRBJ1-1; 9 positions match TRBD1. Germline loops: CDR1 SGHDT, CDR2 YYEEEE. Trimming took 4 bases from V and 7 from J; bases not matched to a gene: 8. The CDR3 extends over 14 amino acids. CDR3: CASSPGDRALEAFF. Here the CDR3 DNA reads TGTGCCAGCAGCCCCGGGGACAGGGCGCTTGAAGCTTTCTTT.

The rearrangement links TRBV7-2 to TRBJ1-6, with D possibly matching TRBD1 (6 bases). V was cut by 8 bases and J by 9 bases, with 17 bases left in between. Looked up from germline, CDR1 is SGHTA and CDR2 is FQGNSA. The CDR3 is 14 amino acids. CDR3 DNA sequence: TGTGCCAGCGGGGAGGGGGGTGTTGGTTCACCCCTCCACTTT. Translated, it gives CASGEGGVGSPLHF.

This chain's CDR3 is CASSLLDTGTDTQYF. DNA for the CDR3: TGTGCCAGCAGCTTGTTGGACACAGGCACAGATACGCAGTATTTT. The gene calls are TRBV5-6 and TRBJ2-3; TRBD1 might be the D (5 bases). This CDR3 has 15 residues. Trimming left V 1 base short and J 1 base short, with 10 bases between. The germline V gene encodes CDR1 SGHDT and CDR2 YYEEEE.

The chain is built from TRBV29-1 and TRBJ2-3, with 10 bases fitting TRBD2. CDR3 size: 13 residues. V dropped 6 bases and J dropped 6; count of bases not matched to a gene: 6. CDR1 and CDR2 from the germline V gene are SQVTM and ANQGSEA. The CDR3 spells CSVKAGGHDTQYF. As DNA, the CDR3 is TGCAGCGTGAAAGCGGGGGGGCACGATACGCAGTATTTT.

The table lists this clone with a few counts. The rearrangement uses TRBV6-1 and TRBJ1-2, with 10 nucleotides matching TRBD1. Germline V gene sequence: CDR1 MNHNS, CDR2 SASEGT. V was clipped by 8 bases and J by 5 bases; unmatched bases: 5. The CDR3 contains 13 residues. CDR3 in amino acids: CASRLDRGYGYTF. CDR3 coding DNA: TGTGCCAGCCGCTTGGACAGGGGGTATGGCTACACCTTC.

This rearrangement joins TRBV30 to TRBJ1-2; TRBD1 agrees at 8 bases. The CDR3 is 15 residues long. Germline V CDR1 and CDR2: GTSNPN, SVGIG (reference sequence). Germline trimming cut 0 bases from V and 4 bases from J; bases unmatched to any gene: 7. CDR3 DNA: TGTGCCTGGAGTGTAAGCAGGGGGCCGGGCTATGGCTACACCTTC. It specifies CAWSVSRGPGYGYTF.

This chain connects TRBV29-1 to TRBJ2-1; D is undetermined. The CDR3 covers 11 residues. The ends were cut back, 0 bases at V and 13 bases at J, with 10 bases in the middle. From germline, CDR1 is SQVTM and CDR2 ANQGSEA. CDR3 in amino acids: CSVEDRYSQFF. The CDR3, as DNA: TGCAGCGTTGAAGATCGATATTCCCAGTTCTTC.

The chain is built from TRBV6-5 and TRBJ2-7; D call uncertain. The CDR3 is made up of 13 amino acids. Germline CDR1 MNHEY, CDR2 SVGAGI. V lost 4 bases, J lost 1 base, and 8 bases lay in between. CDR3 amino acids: CASSSSTSYEQYF. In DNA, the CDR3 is TGTGCCAGCAGTTCATCAACGTCCTACGAGCAGTACTTC.

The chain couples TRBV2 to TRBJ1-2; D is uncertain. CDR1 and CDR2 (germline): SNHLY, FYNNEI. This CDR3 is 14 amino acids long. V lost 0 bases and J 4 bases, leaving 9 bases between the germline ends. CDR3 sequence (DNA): TGTGCCAGCAGTGAAGCTGGGAGCAGCTATGGCTACACCTTC. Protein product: CASSEAGSSYGYTF.

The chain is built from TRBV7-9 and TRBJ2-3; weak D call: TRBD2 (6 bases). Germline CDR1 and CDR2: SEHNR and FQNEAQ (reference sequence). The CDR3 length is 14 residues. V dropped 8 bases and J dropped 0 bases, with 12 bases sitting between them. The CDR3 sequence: CASCREASTDTQYF. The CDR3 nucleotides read TGTGCCAGCTGCAGGGAGGCTAGCACAGATACGCAGTATTTT.

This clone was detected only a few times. The CDR3 nucleotides read TGTGCCAGTATCGGCAGACAGTCCACTGAAGCTTTCTTT. Amino acid sequence: CASIGRQSTEAFF. The gene calls are TRBV19 and TRBJ1-1; TRBD1 is a possible D gene (5 bases). Germline-derived CDR1 and CDR2 are LNHDA and SQIVND (reference sequence). V lost 7 bases and J lost 4, with 13 bases in between. The CDR3 runs 13 residues.

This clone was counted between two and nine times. As DNA, the CDR3 is TGTGCCAGCAGCCCCCGATGGGTAGCGTCCTCCTACGAGCAGTACTTC. It encodes CASSPRWVASSYEQYF. The chain combines TRBV9 with TRBJ2-7; the D gene is possibly TRBD2 (5 bases). There are 16 residues in the CDR3. V shed 4 bases and J shed 0 bases, with 17 bases lying between them. Germline V lookup: CDR1 SGDLS, CDR2 YYNGEE. Full variable domain (missing parts from reference TRBV9 and TRBJ2-7): DSGVTQTPKHLITATGQRVTLRCSPRSGDLSVYWYQQSLDQGLQFLIQYYNGEERAKGNILERFSAQQFPDLHSELNLSSLELGDSALYFCASSPRWVASSYEQYFGPGTRLTVT.

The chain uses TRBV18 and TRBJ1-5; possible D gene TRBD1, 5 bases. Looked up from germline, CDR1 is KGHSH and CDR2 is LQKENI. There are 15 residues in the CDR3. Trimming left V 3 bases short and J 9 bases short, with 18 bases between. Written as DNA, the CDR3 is TGTGCCAGCTCACCGACCCAGGGCGATCTTGGGCCCCAGCATTTT. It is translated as CASSPTQGDLGPQHF.

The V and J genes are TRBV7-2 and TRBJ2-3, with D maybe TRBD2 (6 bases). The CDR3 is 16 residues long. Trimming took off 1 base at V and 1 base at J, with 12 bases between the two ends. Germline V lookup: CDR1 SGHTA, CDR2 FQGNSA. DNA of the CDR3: TGTGCCAGCAGCTTAGGCTTTGGCGGGGGCACAGATACGCAGTATTTT. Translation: CASSLGFGGGTDTQYF.

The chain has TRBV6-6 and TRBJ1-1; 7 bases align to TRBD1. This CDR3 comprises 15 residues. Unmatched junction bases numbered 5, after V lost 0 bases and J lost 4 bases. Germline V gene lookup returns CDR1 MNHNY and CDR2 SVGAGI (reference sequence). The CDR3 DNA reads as TGTGCCAGCAGTTACTCGAGTTACAGGGGCACTGAAGCTTTCTTT. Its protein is CASSYSSYRGTEAFF.

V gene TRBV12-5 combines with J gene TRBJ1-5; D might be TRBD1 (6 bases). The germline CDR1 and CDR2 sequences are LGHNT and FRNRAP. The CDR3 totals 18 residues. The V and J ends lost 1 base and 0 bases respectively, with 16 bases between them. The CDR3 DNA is TGTGCTAGTGGTTTGGGATCAACAGGGCCGAATAGCAATCAGCCCCAGCATTTT. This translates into CASGLGSTGPNSNQPQHF.